What follows is one T cell receptor (beta chain) and its context. This sample is part of a study of blood T cell repertoires in COVID-19. Study-wide context: Sites in the United States, Italy and Spain provided acute and convalescent COVID-19 samples.

This CDR3 comprises 13 residues. V was pared by 6 bases and J by 4 bases, with 12 bases between. The germline V gene has CDR1 LGHNT and CDR2 FRNRAP. Sequenced by immunoSEQ multiplex PCR; TCRdb stores in-frame clones only, minus some. The sample includes 200,000 to 250,000 clones, 85% to 90% seen only once; the top ten take around 15%. Participants were aged roughly 18 to 89 years from approximately 24 US areas. Within 2 weeks of study entry, exposed participants had contacted a PCR-confirmed or clinician-diagnosed COVID-19 case. This receptor was obtained from a man aged 25 to 40 who had been exposed to COVID-19. Sequenced input: PBMCs or T cells enriched from blood (not recorded which). The chain recombines TRBV12-5 with TRBJ1-1; D may be TRBD1 (6 bases). CDR3 nucleotide sequence: TGTGCTAGTGGGAAACAGGGTCGCACTGAAGCTTTCTTT. This translates into CASGKQGRTEAFF.